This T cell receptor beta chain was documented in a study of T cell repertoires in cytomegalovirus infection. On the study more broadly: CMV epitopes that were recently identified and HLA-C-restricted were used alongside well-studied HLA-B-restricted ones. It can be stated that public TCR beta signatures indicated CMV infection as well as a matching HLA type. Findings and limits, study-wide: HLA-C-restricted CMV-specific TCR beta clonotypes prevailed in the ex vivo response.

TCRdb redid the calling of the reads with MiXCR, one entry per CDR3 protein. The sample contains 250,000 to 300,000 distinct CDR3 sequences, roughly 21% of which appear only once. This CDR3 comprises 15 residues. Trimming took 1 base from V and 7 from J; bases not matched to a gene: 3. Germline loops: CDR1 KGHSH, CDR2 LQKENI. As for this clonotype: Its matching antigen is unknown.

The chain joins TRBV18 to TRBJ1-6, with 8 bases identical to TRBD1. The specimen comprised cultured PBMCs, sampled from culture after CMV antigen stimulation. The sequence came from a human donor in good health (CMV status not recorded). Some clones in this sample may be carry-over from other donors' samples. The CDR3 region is CASSPLGQGNSPLHF. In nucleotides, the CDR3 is TGTGCCAGCTCACCACTTGGACAGGGAAATTCACCCCTCCACTTT.